This is a list of T cell receptor beta chains from one sample in a study of CD8 T cells in Susac syndrome. In TCRdb, the immunoSEQ multiplex PCR reads were re-called with MiXCR into one record per CDR3 protein. The sample yields 100,000 to 150,000 distinct CDR3 sequences, 90% to 95% seen once. The specimen sequenced was CD4+ T cells from PBMCs. The origin of the receptors is a human donor in good health. CDR3s include the opening cysteine and the closing phenylalanine or tryptophan. The D gene is left open where the match is weak. Rows may omit the clone size; those that give it use once, few, many or a size class.

NA NA TRBJ2-2 TRBV7-9 CASTPPGGPSTGELFF TGTGCCAGCACCCCCCCCGGTGGCCCTAGCACCGGGGAGCTGTTTTTT
NA NA TRBJ2-7 TRBV25-1 CASSGQTYEQYF TGTGCCAGCAGTGGGCAGACCTACGAGCAGTACTTC
NA TRBD2 TRBJ2-3 TRBV15 CATSTRTSHTDTQYF TGTGCCACCAGCACAAGGACTAGTCACACAGATACGCAGTATTTT
NA NA TRBJ2-7 TRBV5-1 CASSTLGGATYEQYF TGCGCCAGCAGCACACTCGGAGGGGCGACCTACGAGCAGTACTTC
NA TRBD2 TRBJ2-1 TRBV11-2 CASSFPGTSGRYRSSYNEQFF TGTGCCAGCAGCTTCCCCGGGACTAGCGGCCGCTATAGAAGCTCCTACAATGAGCAGTTCTTC
once NA TRBJ2-3 TRBV28 CATRLVGQYF TGTGCCACGAGGCTAGTAGGGCAGTATTTT
once TRBD1 TRBJ2-1 TRBV24-1 CATSDLRTGGNEQFF TGTGCCACCAGTGATTTGAGGACAGGGGGCAATGAGCAGTTCTTC
NA NA TRBJ2-7 TRBV7-9 CASSLAKGGYEQYF TGTGCCAGCAGCTTAGCGAAAGGAGGGTACGAGCAGTACTTC
NA NA TRBJ1-1 TRBV10-3 CAIKKDLGAFF TGTGCCATCAAAAAGGACCTTGGAGCTTTCTTT
NA TRBD1 TRBJ1-1 TRBV5-4 CASSWGQGWNTEAFF TGTGCCAGCAGCTGGGGACAGGGGTGGAACACTGAAGCTTTCTTT
once NA TRBJ1-1 TRBV7-2 CASSLLPGVNTEAFF TGTGCCAGCAGCTTATTGCCGGGCGTGAACACTGAAGCTTTCTTT
NA NA TRBJ1-4 TRBV20-1 CSARGTPKSTNEKLFF TGCAGTGCTAGAGGTACCCCGAAGTCGACTAATGAAAAACTGTTTTTT
NA TRBD1 TRBJ2-5 TRBV28 CASSLYRTGRNQETQYF TGTGCCAGCAGTTTATATCGGACAGGTCGAAACCAAGAGACCCAGTACTTC
NA NA TRBJ2-1 TRBV20-1 CSARGGIYNEQFF TGCAGTGCTAGAGGGGGGATTTACAATGAGCAGTTCTTC
NA TRBD2 TRBJ2-7 TRBV29-1 CSAVESAGGGEQYF TGCAGCGCTGTTGAATCGGCGGGAGGGGGCGAGCAGTACTTC
NA NA TRBJ2-2 TRBV3-1 CASSSQGIGELFF TGTGCCAGCAGCTCTCAGGGTATCGGGGAGCTGTTTTTT
NA TRBD2 TRBJ2-3 TRBV15 CATSRQRAGVGADTQYF TGTGCCACCAGCAGACAAAGAGCGGGAGTAGGAGCAGATACGCAGTATTTT
NA TRBD1 TRBJ1-2 TRBV4-1 CASSRDSVGGYTF TGCGCCAGCAGCCGGGACAGTGTTGGTGGCTACACCTTC
NA NA TRBJ2-6 TRBV9 CASSVQGSGANVLTF TGTGCCAGCAGCGTTCAGGGATCTGGGGCCAACGTCCTGACTTTC
NA TRBD1 TRBJ2-1 TRBV12-3/TRBV12-4 CASSRTGSSYNEQFF TGTGCCAGCAGCAGGACAGGAAGCTCCTACAATGAGCAGTTCTTC
NA NA TRBJ2-7 TRBV27 CASSLKTRDPLYEQYF TGTGCCAGCAGTTTAAAAACTCGGGACCCCCTCTACGAGCAGTACTTC
NA TRBD1 TRBJ2-1 TRBV2 CASQGDRGLINEQFF TGTGCCAGCCAAGGGGACAGGGGTTTAATCAATGAGCAGTTCTTC
NA TRBD1 TRBJ2-7 TRBV5-1 CASSPSGQGYEQYF TGCGCCAGCAGCCCTTCGGGACAGGGCTACGAGCAGTACTTC
NA NA TRBJ1-1 TRBV29-1 CSVEDRGYDTEAFF TGCAGCGTTGAAGATCGGGGGTATGACACTGAAGCTTTCTTT
few NA TRBJ2-7 TRBV18 CASSPPSRSYEQYF TGTGCCAGCTCACCACCGTCACGTTCCTACGAGCAGTACTTC
NA NA TRBJ2-5 TRBV18 CASSPPTTYQETQYF TGTGCCAGCTCACCACCGACGACCTACCAAGAGACCCAGTACTTC
NA NA TRBJ2-1 TRBV10-3 CAISVRGSDYNEQFF TGTGCCATCAGTGTACGGGGGTCCGATTACAATGAGCAGTTCTTC
NA NA TRBJ2-1 TRBV4-1 CASSQDLGLGMFF TGCGCCAGCAGCCAAGATCTGGGGTTAGGGATGTTCTTC
NA NA TRBJ2-6 TRBV5-3 CAPTSGANVLTF TGTGCCCCCACCTCTGGGGCCAACGTCCTGACTTTC
NA NA TRBJ1-3 TRBV23-1 CASSQSAGSGNTIYF TGCGCCAGCAGTCAATCCGCGGGCTCTGGAAACACCATATATTTT
NA NA TRBJ2-3 TRBV4-1 CASRLTSTDTQYF TGCGCCAGCAGGCTCACTAGCACAGATACGCAGTATTTT
NA NA TRBJ2-2 TRBV12-3/TRBV12-4 CASSFPAGRAGELFF TGTGCCAGCAGTTTCCCGGCGGGTAGAGCCGGGGAGCTGTTTTTT
once TRBD2 TRBJ2-5 TRBV2 CASSAQLAGRETQYF TGTGCCAGCAGTGCCCAACTAGCGGGCAGGGAGACCCAGTACTTC
once NA TRBJ2-3 TRBV29-1 CSVVIAPGSTDTQYF TGCAGCGTTGTGATCGCGCCGGGAAGCACAGATACGCAGTATTTT
NA NA TRBJ1-1 TRBV6-5 CASSARGGTEAFF TGTGCCAGCAGTGCTCGGGGCGGCACTGAAGCTTTCTTT
NA NA TRBJ2-5 TRBV6-5 CASTPQGRDQETQYF TGTGCCAGCACCCCCCAGGGGAGGGACCAAGAGACCCAGTACTTC
NA NA TRBJ2-7 TRBV7-8 CASTPGGTSYEQYF TGTGCCAGCACACCCGGGGGCACCTCCTACGAGCAGTACTTC
NA NA TRBJ2-1 TRBV3-1 CASSQGGRDLYNEQFF TGTGCCAGCAGCCAAGGAGGGCGGGACCTCTACAATGAGCAGTTCTTC
NA TRBD2 TRBJ2-1 TRBV29-1 CSGGGWGTSVNNEQFF TGCAGCGGGGGGGGATGGGGGACTAGCGTTAACAATGAGCAGTTCTTC
NA NA TRBJ2-2 TRBV2 CASSYAGELFF TGTGCCAGCAGTTACGCCGGGGAGCTGTTTTTT